The rows below give T cell receptor beta chains drawn from one sample of a study of regulatory T cells in long-lasting Graves disease. TCRdb re-called the multiplex PCR reads with MiXCR, one entry per CDR3 protein. This table holds roughly 400,000 distinct CDR3 sequences, 20% to 25% found once. The source material was peripheral blood mononuclear cells (PBMCs), sampled when the disease was refractory, from a patient treated with antithyroid drugs. The receptors derive from a female donor with Graves disease. Each CDR3 is given with its conserved first and last residue. A D gene is named only where the DNA matches it firmly. A clone size is listed for some rows: how often the clone was seen (once, few, many), or a class if it is expanded.

abundance	d_gene	v_gene	j_gene	len	CDR3aa	CDR3nt
NA	NA	TRBV6-2/TRBV6-3	TRBJ2-5	14	CASTKRAVGETQYF	TGTGCCAGCACCAAGCGAGCGGTAGGAGAGACCCAGTACTTC
NA	NA	TRBV24-1	TRBJ1-3	13	CATSDGSGNTIYF	TGTGCCACCAGTGATGGGAGCGGAAACACCATATATTTT
few	NA	TRBV20-1	TRBJ2-6	16	CSARLTIRSGANVLTF	TGCAGTGCTAGGTTGACTATACGCTCTGGGGCCAACGTCCTGACTTTC
many	NA	TRBV18	TRBJ2-4	15	CASSPPRQQKNIQYF	TGTGCCAGCTCACCTCCGAGACAGCAAAAAAACATTCAGTACTTC
NA	NA	TRBV20-1	TRBJ1-2	13	CSARLGKNYGYTF	TGCAGTGCTAGGTTGGGGAAAAACTATGGCTACACCTTC
NA	NA	TRBV18	TRBJ2-7	12	CASSPRTAEQYF	TGTGCCAGCTCACCCCGAACAGCCGAGCAGTACTTC
NA	NA	TRBV3-1	TRBJ1-1	13	CASSPAGPTEAFF	TGTGCCAGCAGCCCGGCAGGGCCCACTGAAGCTTTCTTT
few	TRBD2	TRBV28	TRBJ2-7	16	CASDGLAGMSSYEQYF	TGTGCCAGCGATGGACTAGCGGGGATGAGCTCCTACGAGCAGTACTTC
many	TRBD1	TRBV12-3/TRBV12-4	TRBJ1-1	15	CANNRDGTGNTEAFF	TGTGCCAACAACAGAGACGGGACAGGGAACACTGAAGCTTTCTTT
few	NA	TRBV7-2	TRBJ1-1	15	CASSLRGQANTEAFF	TGTGCCAGCAGCTTACGGGGACAAGCAAACACTGAAGCTTTCTTT